Listed here are 18 T cell receptor beta chains from one sample, sequenced in a study of blood T cell repertoires in COVID-19. Sequencing used immunoSEQ multiplex PCR; TCRdb keeps in-frame clones, though not all of them. The data contain about 48,000 clones, 85% to 90% of them singletons. Material for sequencing was peripheral blood. Receptor source: a woman over 75 with COVID-19, enrolled during active disease.

The rearrangement uses TRBV7-2 and TRBJ1-6; 8 nucleotides agree with TRBD1. Germline-derived CDR1 and CDR2 are SGHTA and FQGNSA. This CDR3 has 17 amino acids. The ends lost 1 base at V and 9 bases at J; junction bases unmatched: 11. The CDR3 region is CASSLESWVRGRSPLHF. The CDR3 DNA is TGTGCCAGCAGCTTAGAATCGTGGGTCAGGGGGCGTTCACCCCTCCACTTT.

The chain links TRBV5-4 to TRBJ1-1, with D unclear. Germline V gives CDR1 SGHNT, CDR2 YYREEE (reference sequence). CDR3 length equals 14 residues. Between the trimmed V and J ends, which lost 0 bases and 5 bases, there was a span of 11 bases. The CDR3 here is CASSLDQSGTEAFF. The CDR3 region has the DNA TGTGCCAGCAGCTTGGACCAGAGCGGGACTGAAGCTTTCTTT.

This rearrangement joins TRBV6-5 to TRBJ2-5; 12 bases are a match to TRBD1. The CDR3 length is 14 residues. CDR1 MNHEY and CDR2 SVGAGI come from the germline V gene. J was trimmed by 1 base and V by 8 bases; bases with no gene match: 2. CDR3 nucleotide sequence: TGTGCCAGCCGGGACAGGGGGCTCCAAGAGACCCAGTACTTC. Protein product: CASRDRGLQETQYF.

The rearrangement joins TRBV5-5 to TRBJ2-2; 10 bases are shared with TRBD1. CDR1 is SGHKS, CDR2 YYEKEE, per germline (reference sequence). The CDR3 is 15 residues long. V dropped 3 bases and J dropped 5; count of bases not matched to a gene: 4. CDR3 nucleotides: TGTGCCAGCAGCTCCCCGGACAGGGGGACCGGGGAGCTGTTTTTT. Translated: CASSSPDRGTGELFF. The whole variable domain, filled in from reference TRBV5-5 and TRBJ2-2, reads DAGVTQSPTHLIKTRGQQVTLRCSPISGHKSVSWYQQVLGQGPQFIFQYYEKEERGRGNFPDRFSARQFPNYSSELNVNALLLGDSALYLCASSSPDRGTGELFFGEGSRLTVL.

This clone is deemed medium-sized (0.01 to 0.1%). The rearrangement joins TRBV7-9 to TRBJ2-7, with 11 positions matching TRBD2. The V gene end was trimmed by 5 bases and the J gene end by 4 bases; junction bases not matched to a gene: 4. Germline values: CDR1 SEHNR, CDR2 FQNEAQ (reference sequence). The CDR3 length is 14 residues. The CDR3 sequence: CASSEGLAAYEQYF. Here the CDR3 DNA reads TGTGCCAGCAGCGAGGGACTAGCGGCGTACGAGCAGTACTTC.

This sequence joins TRBV7-2 and TRBJ2-3; tentatively, D is TRBD2 (5 bases). With 4 bases removed from V and 8 bases from J, the gap between germline ends came to 13 bases. CDR1 SGHTA and CDR2 FQGNSA come from the germline V gene. The CDR3 length is 13 residues. For the CDR3, the DNA is TGTGCCAGCAGCTCGCCCCCAAGCGGTACGCAGTATTTT. Residues: CASSSPPSGTQYF. Full variable domain (remainder filled in from reference TRBV7-2 and TRBJ2-3): GAGVSQSPSNKVTEKGKDVELRCDPISGHTALYWYRQSLGQGLEFLIYFQGNSAPDKSGLPSDRFSAERTGGSVSTLTIQRTQQEDSAVYLCASSSPPSGTQYFGPGTRLTVL.

DNA for the CDR3: TGTGCCAGCAGTTTATCATTGCGTCTGTTAAATTCACCCCTCCACTTT. It codes for CASSLSLRLLNSPLHF. V usage is TRBV28 and J usage is TRBJ1-6; D is unresolved. The CDR3 length is 16 residues. Germline CDR1 reads MDHEN; CDR2 reads SYDVKM. The V end lost 1 base, the J end lost 7 bases, and 14 bases lay between the germline ends.

This clone has only a few counts. The chain combines TRBV7-2 with TRBJ2-7, with 8 bases aligning to TRBD1. The germline V gene encodes CDR1 SGHTA and CDR2 FQGNSA. V dropped 3 bases and J dropped 0; count of bases not matched to a gene: 7. The CDR3 is made up of 16 amino acids. CDR3 sequence (DNA): TGTGCCAGCAGCTTCTTATGGACAGGGAGCTCCTACGAGCAGTACTTC. Residues: CASSFLWTGSSYEQYF. The full variable domain, completed using reference TRBV7-2 and TRBJ2-7, is GAGVSQSPSNKVTEKGKDVELRCDPISGHTALYWYRQSLGQGLEFLIYFQGNSAPDKSGLPSDRFSAERTGGSVSTLTIQRTQQEDSAVYLCASSFLWTGSSYEQYFGPGTRLTVT.

By frequency in the sample, this clone is medium-sized. One end of the junction varies from germline; a read error may be responsible. The chain is built from TRBV2 and TRBJ1-5; D may be TRBD1 (6 bases). The CDR3 runs to 11 residues. Looked up from germline, CDR1 is SNHLY and CDR2 is FYNNEI. The CDR3 here is CASSEGAGESF. The CDR3 DNA reads TGTGCCAGCAGTGAAGGCGCAGGGGAAAGTTTT.

V usage is TRBV29-1 and J usage is TRBJ2-5, with D perhaps matching TRBD1 (6 bases). The V end lost 3 bases, the J end lost 0 bases, and 8 bases lay between the germline ends. The CDR3 is 13 residues long. Germline V gene sequence: CDR1 SQVTM, CDR2 ANQGSEA. The CDR3, as DNA: TGCAGCGTTGACGGGACAAACCAAGAGACCCAGTACTTC. Translating gives CSVDGTNQETQYF.

This clone has just a few counts. The rearrangement links TRBV6-6 to TRBJ1-4; D call uncertain. Germline values: CDR1 MNHNY, CDR2 SVGAGI (reference sequence). V gave up 6 bases and J gave up 6 bases, with 14 bases separating them. The CDR3 runs to 14 residues. CDR3 in amino acids: CASRRPGRDEKLFF. CDR3 sequence (DNA): TGTGCCAGCAGAAGACCTGGTCGGGATGAAAAACTGTTTTTT.

The chain carries TRBV4-1 and TRBJ2-7; D gene ambiguous. The CDR3 is made up of 14 amino acids. Per the germline V gene, CDR1 is MGHRA and CDR2 is YSYEKL. Deletions cut 0 bases from V and 3 bases from J, with 9 bases between. This CDR3 is CASSQDRSNYEQYF. The CDR3, as DNA: TGCGCCAGCAGCCAAGATCGGTCAAACTACGAGCAGTACTTC.

The V and J genes are TRBV27 and TRBJ1-2; D unresolved. V was pared by 7 bases and J by 4 bases, with 16 bases between. The CDR3 loop spans 14 amino acids. Germline lookup yields CDR1 MNHEY and CDR2 SMNVEV (reference sequence). For the CDR3, the DNA is TGTGCCAGCACACCCCGGGAGGGATTCTATGGCTACACCTTC. This gives the protein CASTPREGFYGYTF.

The V gene is TRBV6-2 or TRBV6-3, the J gene TRBJ1-6, with D maybe TRBD1 (6 bases). V was cut by 0 bases and J by 7 bases, with 10 bases left in between. Germline values: CDR1 MNHEY, CDR2 SVGEGT. The CDR3 is 15 amino acids. DNA of the CDR3: TGTGCCAGCAGTTACTCGGGCCAGGGGAATTCACCCCTCCACTTT. Translation gives CASSYSGQGNSPLHF.

This rearrangement joins TRBV5-1 to TRBJ2-5; TRBD2 matches 7 bases. V trimming: 1 base; J trimming: 6 bases; junction bases outside the gene matches: 15. This CDR3 is 17 amino acids long. CDR1 is SGHRS and CDR2 is YFSETQ in the germline V gene. This CDR3 is CASSLKAGEPPGKTQYF. DNA for the CDR3: TGCGCCAGCAGCTTGAAGGCGGGGGAACCGCCCGGAAAGACCCAGTACTTC.

The gene calls are TRBV7-9 and TRBJ1-5; 7 bases fit TRBD1. CDR1 and CDR2 (germline): SEHNR, FQNEAQ (reference sequence). The CDR3 sequence is 16 residues long. After removal of 1 base from V and 0 bases from J, the junction contained 3 bases not matched to a gene. The CDR3 here is CASSLDGTVSNQPQHF. The CDR3 coding sequence is TGTGCCAGCAGCTTAGATGGGACAGTTAGCAATCAGCCCCAGCATTTT.

The rearrangement links TRBV9 to TRBJ1-1; 7 nucleotides agree with TRBD1. With 0 bases clipped from V and 0 bases from J, the junction kept 8 bases outside the gene matches. The CDR3 is 17 residues long. CDR1 SGDLS and CDR2 YYNGEE come from the germline V gene. CDR3 sequence: CASSVGSGQVMNTEAFF. Written as DNA, the CDR3 is TGTGCCAGCAGCGTAGGTAGTGGACAGGTCATGAACACTGAAGCTTTCTTT. The full variable domain, in which reference TRBV9 and TRBJ1-1 provide the parts outside the CDR3, is DSGVTQTPKHLITATGQRVTLRCSPRSGDLSVYWYQQSLDQGLQFLIQYYNGEERAKGNILERFSAQQFPDLHSELNLSSLELGDSALYFCASSVGSGQVMNTEAFFGQGTRLTVV.

This chain joins TRBV7-9 and TRBJ1-4, with D perhaps matching TRBD1 (5 bases). The CDR3 has 15 residues. Germline CDR1 SEHNR, CDR2 FQNEAQ (reference sequence). Trimming left V 6 bases short and J 6 bases short, with 17 bases between. The CDR3 region has the DNA TGTGCCAGCAGTCCCATGGGGCAGTTTCATGAAAAACTGTTTTTT. It yields the protein CASSPMGQFHEKLFF.